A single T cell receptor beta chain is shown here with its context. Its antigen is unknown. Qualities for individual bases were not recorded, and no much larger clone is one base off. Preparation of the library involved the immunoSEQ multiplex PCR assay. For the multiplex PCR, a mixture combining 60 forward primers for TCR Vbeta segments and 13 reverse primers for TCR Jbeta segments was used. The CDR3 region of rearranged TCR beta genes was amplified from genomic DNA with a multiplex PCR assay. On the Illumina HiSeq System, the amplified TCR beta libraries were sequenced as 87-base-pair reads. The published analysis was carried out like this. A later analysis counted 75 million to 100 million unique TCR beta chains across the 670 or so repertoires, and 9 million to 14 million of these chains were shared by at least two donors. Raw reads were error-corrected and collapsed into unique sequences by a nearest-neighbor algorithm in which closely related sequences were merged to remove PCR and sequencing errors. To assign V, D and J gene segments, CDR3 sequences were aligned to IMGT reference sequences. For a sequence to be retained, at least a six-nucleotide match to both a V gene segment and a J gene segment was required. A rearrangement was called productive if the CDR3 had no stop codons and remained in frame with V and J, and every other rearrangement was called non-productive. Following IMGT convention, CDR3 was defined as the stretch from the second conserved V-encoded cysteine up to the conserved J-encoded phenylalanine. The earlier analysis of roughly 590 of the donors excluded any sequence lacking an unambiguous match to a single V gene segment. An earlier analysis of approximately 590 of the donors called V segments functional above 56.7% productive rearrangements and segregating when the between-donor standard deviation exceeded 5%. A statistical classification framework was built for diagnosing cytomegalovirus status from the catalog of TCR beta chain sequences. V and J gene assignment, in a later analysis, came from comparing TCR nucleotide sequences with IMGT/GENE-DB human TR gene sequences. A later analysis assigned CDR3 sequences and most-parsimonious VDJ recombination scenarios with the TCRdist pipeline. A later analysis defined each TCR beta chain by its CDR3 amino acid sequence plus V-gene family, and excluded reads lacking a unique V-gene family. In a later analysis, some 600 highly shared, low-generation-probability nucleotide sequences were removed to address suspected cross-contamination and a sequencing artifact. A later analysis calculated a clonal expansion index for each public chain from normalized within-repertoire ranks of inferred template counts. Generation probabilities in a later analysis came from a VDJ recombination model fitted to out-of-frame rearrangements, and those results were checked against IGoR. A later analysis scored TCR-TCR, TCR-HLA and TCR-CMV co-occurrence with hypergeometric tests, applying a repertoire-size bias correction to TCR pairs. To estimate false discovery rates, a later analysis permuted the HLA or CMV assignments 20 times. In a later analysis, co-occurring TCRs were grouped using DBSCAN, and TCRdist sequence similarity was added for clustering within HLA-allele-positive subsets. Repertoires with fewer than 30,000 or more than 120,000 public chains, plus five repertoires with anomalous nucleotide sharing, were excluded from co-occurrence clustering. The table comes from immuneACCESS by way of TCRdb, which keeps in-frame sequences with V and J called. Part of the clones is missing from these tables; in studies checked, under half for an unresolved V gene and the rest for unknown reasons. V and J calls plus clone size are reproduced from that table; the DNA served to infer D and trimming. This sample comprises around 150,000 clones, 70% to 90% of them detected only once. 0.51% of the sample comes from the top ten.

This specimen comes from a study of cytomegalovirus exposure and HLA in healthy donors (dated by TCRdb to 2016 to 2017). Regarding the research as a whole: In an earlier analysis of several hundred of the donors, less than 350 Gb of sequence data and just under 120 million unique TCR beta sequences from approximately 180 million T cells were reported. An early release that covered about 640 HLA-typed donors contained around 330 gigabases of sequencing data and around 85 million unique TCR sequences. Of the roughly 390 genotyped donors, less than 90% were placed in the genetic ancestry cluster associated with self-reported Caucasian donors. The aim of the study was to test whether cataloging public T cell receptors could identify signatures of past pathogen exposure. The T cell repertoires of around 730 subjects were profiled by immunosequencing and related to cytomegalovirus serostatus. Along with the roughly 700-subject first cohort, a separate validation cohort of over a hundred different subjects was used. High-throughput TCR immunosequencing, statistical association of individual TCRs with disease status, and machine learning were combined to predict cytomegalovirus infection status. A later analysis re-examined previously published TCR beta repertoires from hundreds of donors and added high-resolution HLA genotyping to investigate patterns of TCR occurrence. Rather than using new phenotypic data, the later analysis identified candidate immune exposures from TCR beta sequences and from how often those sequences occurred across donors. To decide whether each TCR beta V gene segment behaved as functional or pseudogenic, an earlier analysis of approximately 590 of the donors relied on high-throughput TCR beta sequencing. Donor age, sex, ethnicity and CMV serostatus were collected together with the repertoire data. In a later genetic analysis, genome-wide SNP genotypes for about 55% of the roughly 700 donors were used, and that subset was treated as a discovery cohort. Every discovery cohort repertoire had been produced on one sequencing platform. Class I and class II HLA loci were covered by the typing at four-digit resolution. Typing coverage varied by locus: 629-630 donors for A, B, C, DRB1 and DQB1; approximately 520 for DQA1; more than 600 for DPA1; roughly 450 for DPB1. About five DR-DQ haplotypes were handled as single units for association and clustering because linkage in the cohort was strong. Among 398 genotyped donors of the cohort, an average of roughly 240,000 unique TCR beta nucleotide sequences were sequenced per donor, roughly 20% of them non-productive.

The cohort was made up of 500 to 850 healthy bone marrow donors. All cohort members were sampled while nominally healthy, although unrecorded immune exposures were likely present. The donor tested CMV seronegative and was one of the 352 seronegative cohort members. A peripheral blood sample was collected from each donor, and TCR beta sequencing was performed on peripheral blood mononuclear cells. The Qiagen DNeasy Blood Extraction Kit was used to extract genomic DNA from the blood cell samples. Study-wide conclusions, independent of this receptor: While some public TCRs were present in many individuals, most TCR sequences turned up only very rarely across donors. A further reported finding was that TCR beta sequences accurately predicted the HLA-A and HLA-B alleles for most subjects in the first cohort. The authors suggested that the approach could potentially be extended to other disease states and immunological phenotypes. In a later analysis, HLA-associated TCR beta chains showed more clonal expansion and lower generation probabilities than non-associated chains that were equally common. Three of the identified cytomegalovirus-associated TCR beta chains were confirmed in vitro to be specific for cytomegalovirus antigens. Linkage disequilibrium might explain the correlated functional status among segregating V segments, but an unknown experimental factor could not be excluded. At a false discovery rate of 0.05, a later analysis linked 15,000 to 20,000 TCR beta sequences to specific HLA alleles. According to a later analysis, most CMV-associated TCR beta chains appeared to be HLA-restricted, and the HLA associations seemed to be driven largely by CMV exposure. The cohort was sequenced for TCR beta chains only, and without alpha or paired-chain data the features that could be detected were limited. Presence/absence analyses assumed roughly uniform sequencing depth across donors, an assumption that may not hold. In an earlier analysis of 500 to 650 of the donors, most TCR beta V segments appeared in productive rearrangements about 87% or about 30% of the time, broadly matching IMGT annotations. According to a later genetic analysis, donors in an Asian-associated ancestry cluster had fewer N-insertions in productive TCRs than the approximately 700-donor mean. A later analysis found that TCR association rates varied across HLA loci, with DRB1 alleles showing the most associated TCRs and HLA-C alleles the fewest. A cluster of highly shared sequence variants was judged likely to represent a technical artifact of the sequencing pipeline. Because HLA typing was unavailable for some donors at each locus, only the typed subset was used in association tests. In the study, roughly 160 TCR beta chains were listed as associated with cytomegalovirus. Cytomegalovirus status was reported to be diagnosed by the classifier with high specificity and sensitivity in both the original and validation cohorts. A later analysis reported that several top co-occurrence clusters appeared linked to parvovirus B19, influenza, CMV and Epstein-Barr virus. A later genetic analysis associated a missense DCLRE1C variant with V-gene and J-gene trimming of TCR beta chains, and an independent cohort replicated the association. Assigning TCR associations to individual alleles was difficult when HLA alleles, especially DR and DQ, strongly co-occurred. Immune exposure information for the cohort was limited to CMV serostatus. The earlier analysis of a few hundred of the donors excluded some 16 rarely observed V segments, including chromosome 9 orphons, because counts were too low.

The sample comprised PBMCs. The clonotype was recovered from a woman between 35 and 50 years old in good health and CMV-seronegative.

The CDR3 protein sequence reads: CASSFVGRWAGGSDTQYF. The nucleotide sequence is given as TGTGCCAGCAGTTTTGTGGGACGGTGGGCGGGAGGTAGCGATACGCAGTATTTT. Rearrangement joined TRBV28 to TRBJ2-3; TRBD2 lines up with 8 middle nucleotides. Clipping removes 3 bases from V and 6 bases from J, with 17 as the unmatched junction base count. Measured from the cysteine to the phenylalanine, the CDR3 is 18 residues long. Only the CDR3 DNA stays, 54 bases, in frame from base 1. Sequences MDHEN (CDR1) and SYDVKM (CDR2) are obtained from the germline V gene. With the portions outside the CDR3 filled from the reference TRBV28 and TRBJ2-3 genes, the complete variable region becomes DVKVTQSSRYLVKRTGEKVFLECVQDMDHENMFWYRQDPGLGLRLIYFSYDVKMKEKGDIPEGYSVSREKKERFSLILESASTNQTSMYLCASSFVGRWAGGSDTQYFGPGTRLTVL.